These 16 T cell receptor beta chains were all obtained from the same sample, sequenced in a study of pediatric ulcerative colitis. Produced via immunoSEQ multiplex PCR; TCRdb's table is partial and in-frame only. The profile shows over 35,000 clones, roughly 83% of them singletons. Sequenced input: blood. These receptors all stem from a girl aged 10 to 17 with moderate ulcerative colitis.

The chain is built from TRBV5-1 and TRBJ1-1, with 8 bases that match TRBD1. Unmatched junction bases numbered 14, after V lost 1 base and J lost 3 bases. CDR3 length equals 18 residues. The germline V gene has CDR1 SGHRS and CDR2 YFSETQ. DNA of the CDR3: TGCGCCAGCAGCTTGATCGTTGGACAGGGTAAGGTGTACACTGAAGCTTTCTTT. Translation: CASSLIVGQGKVYTEAFF.

The chain links TRBV11-2 to TRBJ2-7, with TRBD2 matching over 8 bases. The CDR3 is 15 residues long. Trimming cost V 1 base and J 5 bases; bases outside gene matches: 7. CDR1 is SGHAT and CDR2 is FQNNGV in the germline V gene. The CDR3 loop is CASSLGGTRFHEQYF. CDR3 in DNA: TGTGCCAGCAGCTTAGGTGGGACTAGGTTCCACGAGCAGTACTTC. Full variable domain (missing parts from reference TRBV11-2 and TRBJ2-7): EAGVAQSPRYKIIEKRQSVAFWCNPISGHATLYWYQQILGQGPKLLIQFQNNGVVDDSQLPKDRFSAERLKGVDSTLKIQPAKLEDSAVYLCASSLGGTRFHEQYFGPGTRLTVT.

The chain joins TRBV5-1 to TRBJ1-4, with 8 nucleotides matching TRBD1. Germline V gene lookup returns CDR1 SGHRS and CDR2 YFSETQ. Losses at the gene ends were 2 bases for V and 8 bases for J; bases not matched to a gene: 8. This CDR3 is built from 15 residues. DNA of the CDR3: TGCGCCAGCAGCTTAGGACAGGGCGAATTGGAAAAACTGTTTTTT. It translates to CASSLGQGELEKLFF.

The CDR3, as DNA: TGTGCCAGCAGTTCCCAAGCGGCGAACTCCTTTACTGAAGCTTTCTTT. Amino acid sequence: CASSSQAANSFTEAFF. The chain uses TRBV5-4 and TRBJ1-1; D is unclear. Germline CDR1 SGHNT, CDR2 YYREEE (reference sequence). The CDR3 loop spans 16 amino acids. Trimming pared 5 bases from V and 5 bases from J, leaving 22 bases between.

This chain links TRBV29-1 with TRBJ2-6; D might be TRBD2 (5 bases). Per germline, CDR1 SQVTM and CDR2 ANQGSEA. The CDR3 has 13 residues. V was clipped by 8 bases and J by 1 base, with 9 bases between them. The DNA of the CDR3 is TGCAGCTCAGCGGAGTCTGGGGCCAACGTCCTGACTTTC. Amino acids: CSSAESGANVLTF.

The chain employs TRBV7-9 and TRBJ1-2; D gene ambiguous. The V gene's germline CDR1 is SEHNR and CDR2 FQNEAQ (reference sequence). This CDR3 is built from 9 residues. V lost 5 bases to trimming and J lost 10 bases, with 5 bases between them. The CDR3 is CASSPPYTF. In DNA form, the CDR3 reads TGTGCCAGCAGCCCCCCCTACACCTTC. Variable domain in full (rest from reference TRBV7-9 and TRBJ1-2): DTGVSQNPRHKITKRGQNVTFRCDPISEHNRLYWYRQTLGQGPEFLTYFQNEAQLEKSRLLSDRFSAERPKGSFSTLEIQRTEQGDSAMYLCASSPPYTFGSGTRLTVV.

The rearrangement links TRBV6-6 to TRBJ1-1; 9 nucleotides agree with TRBD1. The germline gives CDR1 MNHNY, CDR2 SVGAGI (reference sequence). CDR3 length equals 14 residues. After removal of 4 bases from V and 1 base from J, the junction contained 1 base not matched to a gene. CDR3 loop: CASSSGQGNTEAFF. As DNA, the CDR3 is TGTGCCAGCAGTTCGGGACAGGGGAACACTGAAGCTTTCTTT.

The chain recombines TRBV6-5 with TRBJ1-4; D remains unclear. In germline, CDR1 is MNHEY, CDR2 SVGAGI. Between the trimmed V and J ends, which lost 3 bases and 4 bases, there was a span of 12 bases. There are 15 residues in the CDR3. The DNA of the CDR3 is TGTGCCAGCAGTTATACGGGGAGCGGTAATGAAAAACTGTTTTTT. Translated, it gives CASSYTGSGNEKLFF.

The V and J genes are TRBV6-5 and TRBJ1-3; TRBD1 aligns across 7 bases. Per the germline V gene, CDR1 is MNHEY and CDR2 is SVGAGI. The CDR3 is 14 amino acids. V trimming: 6 bases; J trimming: 4 bases; junction bases outside the gene matches: 6. This CDR3 reads CASRSIGGGNTIYF. CDR3 DNA sequence: TGTGCCAGCAGGTCCATAGGGGGCGGAAACACCATATATTTT.

This chain uses TRBV6-5 with TRBJ1-1; D gene uncertain. This CDR3 contains 13 residues. Trimming cost V 3 bases and J 6 bases, with 11 bases left between them. The germline V gene encodes CDR1 MNHEY and CDR2 SVGAGI. Written as DNA, the CDR3 is TGTGCCAGCAGTTATCGAGAGGGCTCTGAAGCTTTCTTT. It codes for CASSYREGSEAFF.

A few counts support this clone. The genes are TRBV6-1 and TRBJ1-2, with 7 bases fitting TRBD1. The length of the CDR3 is 13 residues. Germline V gene data show CDR1 as MNHNS and CDR2 as SASEGT. After removal of 6 bases from V and 8 bases from J, the junction contained 9 bases not matched to a gene. The CDR3: CASRSGTVWGYTF. Here the CDR3 DNA reads TGTGCCAGCAGATCCGGGACAGTATGGGGCTACACCTTC.

This clone was recorded once. The V call is TRBV7-3, the J call TRBJ2-7; D is ambiguous. The CDR3 is 15 amino acids. V lost 2 bases, J lost 1 base, and 12 bases lay in between. Germline V gene data show CDR1 as SGHTA and CDR2 as FQGTGA. CDR3 coding DNA: TGTGCCAGCAGCTTATCAGGTATCAGTTCCTACGAGCAGTACTTC. Translation: CASSLSGISSYEQYF.

The V call is TRBV28, the J call TRBJ1-2, with D perhaps TRBD1 (5 bases). V lost 3 bases, J lost 4 bases, and 15 bases lay in between. The CDR3 contains 15 residues. Germline CDR1 reads MDHEN; CDR2 reads SYDVKM. The CDR3 bases are TGTGCCAGCAGTTTGCCCTTACAGGACCTCTATGGCTACACCTTC. This translates into CASSLPLQDLYGYTF.

This clone was detected only a few times. J is TRBJ1-5 and V is TRBV5-6; D might be TRBD1 (6 bases). The germline V gene has CDR1 SGHDT and CDR2 YYEEEE. V gave up 0 bases and J gave up 7 bases, with 14 bases separating them. The CDR3 loop spans 15 amino acids. The CDR3 bases are TGTGCCAGCAGCTTGGCCGGGGGGGCTAACCAGCCCCAGCATTTT. Translating gives CASSLAGGANQPQHF.

The V call is TRBV30, the J call TRBJ2-7; D may be TRBD1 (5 bases). CDR1 and CDR2 from the germline V gene are GTSNPN and SVGIG (reference sequence). V gave up 5 bases and J gave up 8 bases, with 22 bases separating them. CDR3 length: 14 residues. This CDR3 is CAWPFDGHFLQQYF. Here the CDR3 DNA reads TGTGCCTGGCCTTTCGACGGACACTTCCTACAGCAGTACTTC.

V is TRBV23-1 and J is TRBJ1-5; D is uncertain. TRBV23-1 is reported as an ORF; its role is uncertain. V lost 2 bases, J lost 0 bases, and 17 bases lay in between. This CDR3 has 18 residues. The DNA of the CDR3 is TGCGCCAGCAGTCAAAAACCCCCCACGTCTTATAGCAATCAGCCCCAGCATTTT. This encodes CASSQKPPTSYSNQPQHF.